These 15 T cell receptor beta chains originate from one sample sequenced in a study of blood T cell repertoires in COVID-19. Profiled with immunoSEQ multiplex PCR; TCRdb holds only in-frame clones, not every one. The profile covers under 130,000 clones, with roughly 79% appearing a single time and around two fifths taken by the ten largest. The sample consisted of peripheral blood. Receptors originate from a man older than 75 with acute or convalescent COVID-19.

This chain joins TRBV28 and TRBJ1-5; tentative D call: TRBD1 (6 bases). The CDR3 is made up of 14 amino acids. With 5 bases removed from V and 4 bases from J, the gap between germline ends came to 12 bases. Germline V lookup: CDR1 MDHEN, CDR2 SYDVKM. CDR3 region: CASSGGIINQPQHF. As DNA, the CDR3 is TGTGCCAGCAGTGGGGGCATTATTAATCAGCCCCAGCATTTT.

This chain connects TRBV18 to TRBJ2-1; D is possibly TRBD1 (6 bases). Trimming removed 1 base at V and 8 bases at J, with 12 bases between. In germline, CDR1 is KGHSH, CDR2 LQKENI. The CDR3 length is 14 residues. The CDR3 loop reads CASSPRLGGDEQFF. The CDR3 DNA reads TGTGCCAGCTCACCACGATTAGGGGGAGATGAGCAGTTCTTC.

This chain uses TRBV5-1 with TRBJ1-1; 10 nucleotides line up with TRBD1. Per germline, CDR1 SGHRS and CDR2 YFSETQ. The CDR3 spans 15 residues. V dropped 4 bases and J dropped 3; count of bases not matched to a gene: 6. The CDR3 reads CASSPSGQGHTEAFF. For the CDR3, the DNA is TGCGCCAGCAGCCCGTCGGGACAGGGGCACACTGAAGCTTTCTTT.

The chain employs TRBV29-1 and TRBJ1-4; D is unclear. The CDR3 is 12 amino acids. V was cut by 5 bases and J by 6 bases, with 10 bases left in between. Germline V lookup: CDR1 SQVTM, CDR2 ANQGSEA. CDR3 residues: CSVRTDYEKLFF. DNA for the CDR3: TGCAGCGTTCGGACGGACTATGAAAAACTGTTTTTT.

This rearrangement joins TRBV4-1 to TRBJ1-3, with D possibly being TRBD1 (5 bases). V was shortened by 1 base and J by 5 bases, with 33 bases between the two germline ends. The germline V gene has CDR1 MGHRA and CDR2 YSYEKL. This CDR3 has 22 amino acids. DNA for the CDR3: TGCGCCAGCAGCCAAGCAGGGCTTCTCTGGAAACACCATATATTCTGGCGAAACACCATATATTTT. Its translation is CASSQAGLLWKHHIFWRNTIYF.

The CDR3: CASSLAGAGTSYEQYF. For the CDR3, the DNA is TGCGCCAGCAGCTTGGCCGGAGCGGGAACCTCCTACGAGCAGTACTTC. The chain couples TRBV5-1 to TRBJ2-7, with TRBD2 identical over 7 bases. CDR3 length: 16 amino acids. Trimming took 0 bases from V and 0 from J; bases not matched to a gene: 6. Germline loops: CDR1 SGHRS, CDR2 YFSETQ.

This clone was seen a few times. The chain carries TRBV6-2 or TRBV6-3 and TRBJ2-2, with 11 bases aligning to TRBD2. Germline CDR1 MNHEY, CDR2 SVGEGT. This CDR3 has 18 residues. The J segment lost 4 bases and the V segment lost 4 bases, leaving 11 bases of the junction unmatched. CDR3 DNA: TGTGCCAGCAGTTCGAATAGCGGGAGGGCCGGAGGCACCGGGGAGCTGTTTTTT. It is translated as CASSSNSGRAGGTGELFF.

V is TRBV5-1 and J is TRBJ2-7, with 8 bases aligning to TRBD2. From germline, CDR1 is SGHRS and CDR2 YFSETQ. The CDR3 is 14 residues long. With V trimmed by 5 bases and J by 0 bases, 4 bases remained unmatched. The CDR3 coding sequence is TGCGCCAGCAGTCAGCGGGAGAGCTCCTACGAGCAGTACTTC. It yields the protein CASSQRESSYEQYF.

The J gene is TRBJ1-1, the V gene TRBV5-1, with TRBD1 identical over 7 bases. The CDR3 covers 17 residues. V was pared by 0 bases and J by 0 bases, with 8 bases of the junction left unmatched. The germline gives CDR1 SGHRS, CDR2 YFSETQ. The DNA of the CDR3 is TGCGCCAGCAGCTTGGGGACAGGAGTACGCATGAACACTGAAGCTTTCTTT. Protein product: CASSLGTGVRMNTEAFF.

CDR3 in amino acids: CASSVVGWSTGELFF. In DNA form, the CDR3 reads TGTGCCAGCAGCGTAGTAGGTTGGAGCACCGGGGAGCTGTTTTTT. This chain connects TRBV9 to TRBJ2-2; D is unresolved. CDR1 is SGDLS and CDR2 is YYNGEE in the germline V gene. Deletions cut 0 bases from V and 4 bases from J, with 10 bases between. The CDR3 length is 15 residues.

A few counts support this clone. This CDR3 is CATDTSSGNTIYF. In DNA form, the CDR3 reads TGTGCCACTGATACAAGCTCTGGAAACACCATATATTTT. V is TRBV28 and J is TRBJ1-3; D gene unclear. The CDR3 consists of 13 residues. Germline V CDR1 and CDR2: MDHEN, SYDVKM. Deletions cut 10 bases from V and 0 bases from J, with 10 bases between.

The chain combines TRBV7-2 with TRBJ2-4, with a weak D call TRBD2 (6 bases). Germline lookup yields CDR1 SGHTA and CDR2 FQGNSA. Trimming stripped 5 bases from V and 8 bases from J, with 13 bases between. The CDR3 contains 13 residues. In DNA form, the CDR3 reads TGTGCCAGCAGCGTTGAGAGGGAGGACATTCAGTACTTC. It yields the protein CASSVEREDIQYF.

This chain uses TRBV9 with TRBJ2-7, with TRBD2 matching over 9 bases. Germline loops: CDR1 SGDLS, CDR2 YYNGEE. J was trimmed by 4 bases and V by 0 bases; bases with no gene match: 5. The CDR3 sequence is 15 residues long. CDR3 DNA sequence: TGTGCCAGCAGCGTAGATGCGGGAGGGGTGTACGAGCAGTACTTC. This gives the protein CASSVDAGGVYEQYF. Drawing the rest from reference TRBV9 and TRBJ2-7, the complete variable domain is DSGVTQTPKHLITATGQRVTLRCSPRSGDLSVYWYQQSLDQGLQFLIQYYNGEERAKGNILERFSAQQFPDLHSELNLSSLELGDSALYFCASSVDAGGVYEQYFGPGTRLTVT.

This clone was detected only a few times. This chain uses TRBV7-9 with TRBJ2-7; 9 nucleotides match TRBD1. Germline-derived CDR1 and CDR2 are SEHNR and FQNEAQ (reference sequence). The trim removed 4 bases at V and 1 base at J, leaving 2 bases unmatched. The CDR3 runs 14 residues. The CDR3 nucleotides are TGTGCCAGCAGCTCACAGGGGGCTTCCTACGAGCAGTACTTC. Amino acids: CASSSQGASYEQYF. The entire variable domain, with the rest obtained from reference TRBV7-9 and TRBJ2-7, is as follows: DTGVSQNPRHKITKRGQNVTFRCDPISEHNRLYWYRQTLGQGPEFLTYFQNEAQLEKSRLLSDRFSAERPKGSFSTLEIQRTEQGDSAMYLCASSSQGASYEQYFGPGTRLTVT.

This chain connects TRBV30 to TRBJ2-7; 9 bases map to TRBD1. Trimming cost V 0 bases and J 5 bases; bases outside gene matches: 8. Germline V gene lookup returns CDR1 GTSNPN and CDR2 SVGIG (reference sequence). CDR3 length: 15 residues. CDR3 residues: CAWSVERTGAHEQYF. The CDR3 DNA follows: TGTGCCTGGAGTGTAGAAAGGACAGGGGCCCACGAGCAGTACTTC.